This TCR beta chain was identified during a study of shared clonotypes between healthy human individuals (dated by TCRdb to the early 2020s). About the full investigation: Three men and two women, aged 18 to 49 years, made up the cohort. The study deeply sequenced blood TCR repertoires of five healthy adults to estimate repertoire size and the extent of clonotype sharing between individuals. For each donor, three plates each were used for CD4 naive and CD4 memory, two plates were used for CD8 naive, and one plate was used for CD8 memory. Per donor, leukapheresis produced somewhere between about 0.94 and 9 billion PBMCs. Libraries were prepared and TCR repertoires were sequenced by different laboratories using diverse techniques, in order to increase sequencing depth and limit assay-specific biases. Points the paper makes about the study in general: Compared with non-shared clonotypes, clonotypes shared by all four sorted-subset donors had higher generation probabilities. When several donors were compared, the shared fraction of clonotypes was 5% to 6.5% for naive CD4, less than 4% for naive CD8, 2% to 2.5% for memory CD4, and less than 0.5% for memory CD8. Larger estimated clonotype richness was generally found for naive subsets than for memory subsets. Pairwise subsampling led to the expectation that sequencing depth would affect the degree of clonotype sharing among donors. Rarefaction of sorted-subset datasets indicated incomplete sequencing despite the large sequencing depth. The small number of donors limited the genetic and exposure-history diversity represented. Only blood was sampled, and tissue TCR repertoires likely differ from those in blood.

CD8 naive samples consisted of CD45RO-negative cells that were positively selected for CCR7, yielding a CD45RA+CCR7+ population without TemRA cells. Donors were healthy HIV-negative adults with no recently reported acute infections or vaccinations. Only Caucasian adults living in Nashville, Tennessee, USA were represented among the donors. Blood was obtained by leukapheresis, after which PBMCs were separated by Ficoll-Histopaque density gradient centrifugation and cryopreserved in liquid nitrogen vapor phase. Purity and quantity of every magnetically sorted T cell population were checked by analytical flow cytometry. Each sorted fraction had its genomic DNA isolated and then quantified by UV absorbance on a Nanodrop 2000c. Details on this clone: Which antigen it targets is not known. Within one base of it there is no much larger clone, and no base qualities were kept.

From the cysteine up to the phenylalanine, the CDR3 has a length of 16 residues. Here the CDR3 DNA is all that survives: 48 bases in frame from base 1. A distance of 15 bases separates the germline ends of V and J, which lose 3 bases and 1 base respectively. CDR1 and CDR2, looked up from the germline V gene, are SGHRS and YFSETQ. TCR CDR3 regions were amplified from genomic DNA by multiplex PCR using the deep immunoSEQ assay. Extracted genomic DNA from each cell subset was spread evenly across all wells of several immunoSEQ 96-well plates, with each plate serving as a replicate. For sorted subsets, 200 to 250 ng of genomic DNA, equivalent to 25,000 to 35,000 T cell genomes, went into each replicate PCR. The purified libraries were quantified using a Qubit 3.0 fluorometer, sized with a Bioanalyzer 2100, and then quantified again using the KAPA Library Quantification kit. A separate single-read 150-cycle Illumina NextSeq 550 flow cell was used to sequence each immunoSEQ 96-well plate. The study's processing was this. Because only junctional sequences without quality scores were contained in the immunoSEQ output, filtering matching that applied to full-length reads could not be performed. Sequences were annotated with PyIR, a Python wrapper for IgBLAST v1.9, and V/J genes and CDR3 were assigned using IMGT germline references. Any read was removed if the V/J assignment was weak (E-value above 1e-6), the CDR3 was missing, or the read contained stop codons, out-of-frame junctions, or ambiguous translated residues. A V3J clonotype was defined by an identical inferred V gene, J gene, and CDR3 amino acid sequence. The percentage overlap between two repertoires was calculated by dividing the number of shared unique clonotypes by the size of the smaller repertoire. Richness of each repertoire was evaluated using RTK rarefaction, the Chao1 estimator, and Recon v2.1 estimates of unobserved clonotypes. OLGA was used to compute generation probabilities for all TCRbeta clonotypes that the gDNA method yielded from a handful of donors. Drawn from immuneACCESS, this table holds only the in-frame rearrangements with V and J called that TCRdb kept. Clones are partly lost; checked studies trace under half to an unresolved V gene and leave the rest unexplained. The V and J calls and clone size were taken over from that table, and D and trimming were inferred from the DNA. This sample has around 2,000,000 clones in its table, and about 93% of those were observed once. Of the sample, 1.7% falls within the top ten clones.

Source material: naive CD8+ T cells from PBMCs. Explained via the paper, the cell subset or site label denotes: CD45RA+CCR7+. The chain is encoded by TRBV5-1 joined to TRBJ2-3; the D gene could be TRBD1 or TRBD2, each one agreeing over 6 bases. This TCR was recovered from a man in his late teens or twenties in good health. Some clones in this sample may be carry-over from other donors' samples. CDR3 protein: CASSSRGGEGTDTQYF. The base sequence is TGCGCCAGCAGCTCCAGGGGCGGGGAAGGCACAGATACGCAGTATTTT.